The 15 T cell receptor beta chains below were found in one sample sequenced in a study of CD8 T cells in ankylosing spondylitis. MiXCR, applied by TCRdb to the 5' RACE reads, yields one record per CDR3 protein. The sample contains over 200,000 distinct CDR3 sequences, about 10% of which appear only once. Sequencing was carried out using blood, either unsorted or a sorted T cell fraction (not recorded which). These receptors were obtained from a male donor with ankylosing spondylitis or in good health (not recorded which).

Details on this clonotype: The CDR3 ends on some other residue instead of the conserved phenylalanine or tryptophan, so this is likely a read error. This sequence joins TRBV6-1 and TRBJ1-5, with TRBD1 matching over 8 bases. The CDR3 spans 15 residues. CDR1 MNHNS and CDR2 SASEGT come from the germline V gene. V shed 6 bases and J 2 bases; nucleotides not matched to a gene: 6. In nucleotides, the CDR3 is TGTGCCAGCAGGAACACGGGACAGGGCAATCAGCCCCAGCATTTG. Residues: CASRNTGQGNQPQHL.

There are many counts of this clonotype. V and J are TRBV20-1 and TRBJ2-7; D unresolved. Trimming shortened V by 1 base and J by 1 base, and 17 bases separated the two germline ends. Germline values: CDR1 DFQATT, CDR2 SNEGSKA (reference sequence). The CDR3 spans 16 residues. CDR3 sequence reads: CSARVPSLLGSYEQYF. CDR3 DNA sequence: TGCAGTGCTAGAGTACCCTCCCTGTTGGGGTCCTACGAGCAGTACTTC.

This clonotype was detected many times. The chain has TRBV5-1 and TRBJ2-3, with TRBD2 identical over 9 bases. Per the germline V gene, CDR1 is SGHRS and CDR2 is YFSETQ. V lost 3 bases, J lost 5 bases, and 4 bases stayed unmatched. The CDR3 extends over 14 amino acids. CDR3 sequence (DNA): TGCGCCAGCAGCTCCGGACTAGCGATAGATACGCAGTATTTT. Residues: CASSSGLAIDTQYF.

Many counts were recorded for this clonotype. V and J are TRBV5-1 and TRBJ2-1; no clear D gene. Trimming removed 1 base from V and 0 bases from J, with 5 bases in between. Per germline, CDR1 SGHRS and CDR2 YFSETQ. The CDR3 consists of 14 residues. The CDR3 sequence: CASSLTASYNEQFF. In nucleotides, the CDR3 is TGCGCCAGCAGCTTGACAGCCTCCTACAATGAGCAGTTCTTC. The variable domain in full, completed from reference TRBV5-1 and TRBJ2-1, reads KAGVTQTPRYLIKTRGQQVTLSCSPISGHRSVSWYQQTPGQGLQFLFEYFSETQRNKGNFPGRFSGRQFSNSRSEMNVSTLELGDSALYLCASSLTASYNEQFFGPGTRLTVL.

This clonotype was seen repeatedly, ten times or more. The V and J genes are TRBV20-1 and TRBJ2-2, with 9 positions matching TRBD2. Trimming at V came to 4 bases and at J to 5 bases, leaving 14 bases not matched to a gene. Germline lookup yields CDR1 DFQATT and CDR2 SNEGSKA (reference sequence). The CDR3 is 17 amino acids. The CDR3 bases are TGCAGTGCTACCCTTTTGCGGGGGGGCCCCGGTACCGGGGAGCTGTTTTTT. It translates to CSATLLRGGPGTGELFF.

The V and J genes are TRBV12-3 or TRBV12-4 and TRBJ1-2; D may be TRBD1 (6 bases). The CDR3 is 13 amino acids. Trimming left V 3 bases short and J 6 bases short, with 11 bases between. The CDR3 region has the DNA TGTGCCAGCAGTTTCCGGGACACCCATGGCTACACCTTC. Protein sequence: CASSFRDTHGYTF.

Only a few counts were recorded for this clonotype. The V and J genes are TRBV5-6 and TRBJ2-5; the D is unclear. Trimming stripped 0 bases from V and 2 bases from J, with 8 bases between. The CDR3 length is 14 residues. The germline V gene has CDR1 SGHDT and CDR2 YYEEEE. The CDR3: CASSLGYGQETQYF. The CDR3 bases are TGTGCCAGCAGCTTGGGTTACGGACAAGAGACCCAGTACTTC. Full variable domain (missing parts from reference TRBV5-6 and TRBJ2-5): DAGVTQSPTHLIKTRGQQVTLRCSPKSGHDTVSWYQQALGQGPQFIFQYYEEEERQRGNFPDRFSGHQFPNYSSELNVNALLLGDSALYLCASSLGYGQETQYFGPGTRLLVL.

This clonotype was seen ten or more times. The CDR3 spells CASSSEGQRGTQYF. The DNA for the CDR3 is TGTGCCAGCAGTTCCGAGGGACAGAGGGGGACCCAGTACTTC. The chain is built from TRBV27 and TRBJ2-5, with 7 positions matching TRBD1. Trimming took 4 bases from V and 7 from J; bases not matched to a gene: 9. This CDR3 contains 14 residues. Germline V CDR1 and CDR2: MNHEY, SMNVEV (reference sequence).

The CDR3 DNA sequence: TGTGCCAGCAGTTTAATGGATACGCAGTATTTT. It is translated as CASSLMDTQYF. This chain connects TRBV12-3 or TRBV12-4 to TRBJ2-3; D gene ambiguous. CDR3 length: 11 amino acids. V gave up 2 bases and J gave up 6 bases, with 3 bases separating them.

The chain is built from TRBV5-1 and TRBJ2-7; no clear D. The CDR3 covers 16 residues. Per germline, CDR1 SGHRS and CDR2 YFSETQ. Trimming pared 0 bases from V and 0 bases from J, leaving 13 bases between. Written as DNA, the CDR3 is TGCGCCAGCAGCTTGGAGGTGGGCCCCGTCTCCTACGAGCAGTACTTC. It yields the protein CASSLEVGPVSYEQYF.

V is TRBV20-1 and J is TRBJ2-5; 8 positions match TRBD2. Looked up from germline, CDR1 is DFQATT and CDR2 is SNEGSKA (reference sequence). Trimming cost V 1 base and J 2 bases; bases outside gene matches: 3. There are 14 residues in the CDR3. DNA of the CDR3: TGCAGTGCTAGAGGCGGGGGGATACAAGAGACCCAGTACTTC. Protein: CSARGGGIQETQYF.

This clonotype has ten or more counts. J is TRBJ2-1 and V is TRBV11-2; D gene unclear. CDR1 SGHAT and CDR2 FQNNGV come from the germline V gene. CDR3 length: 15 residues. V lost 5 bases and J lost 8, with 19 bases in between. CDR3 sequence: CASSTLDGRFDEQFF. CDR3 DNA sequence: TGTGCCAGCAGCACTCTGGACGGGCGATTTGATGAGCAGTTCTTC.

The V call is TRBV20-1, the J call TRBJ2-7; weak D call: TRBD1 (6 bases). The CDR3 has 12 amino acids. Germline CDR1 and CDR2: DFQATT and SNEGSKA (reference sequence). The V end lost 6 bases, the J end lost 2 bases, and 11 bases lay between the germline ends. The CDR3 coding sequence is TGCAGTGCCGCCTGGACAGCCTACGAGCAGTACTTC. Translation gives CSAAWTAYEQYF.

This clonotype was seen repeatedly, ten times or more. The gene calls are TRBV28 and TRBJ2-2; TRBD1 aligns across 7 bases. The CDR3 is made up of 14 amino acids. With V trimmed by 6 bases and J by 4 bases, 5 bases remained unmatched. CDR1 MDHEN and CDR2 SYDVKM come from the germline V gene. DNA of the CDR3: TGTGCCAGCAGGACCGGGACAGCCACCGGGGAGCTGTTTTTT. This encodes CASRTGTATGELFF. Full variable domain (remainder filled in from reference TRBV28 and TRBJ2-2): DVKVTQSSRYLVKRTGEKVFLECVQDMDHENMFWYRQDPGLGLRLIYFSYDVKMKEKGDIPEGYSVSREKKERFSLILESASTNQTSMYLCASRTGTATGELFFGEGSRLTVL.

This clonotype was seen a handful of times. CDR3 sequence: CASSLILGLPETQYF. CDR3 coding DNA: TGTGCCAGCAGCTTGATACTAGGGCTGCCAGAGACCCAGTACTTC. The chain recombines TRBV5-6 with TRBJ2-5; perhaps TRBD2 as D (5 bases). The CDR3 runs 15 residues. CDR1 and CDR2 (germline): SGHDT, YYEEEE. With 1 base removed from V and 4 bases from J, the gap between germline ends came to 14 bases.